These 26 T cell receptor beta chains share one sample of origin, sequenced in a study of blood T cell repertoires in COVID-19 (TCRdb year 2020). Receptors were amplified or captured by the immunoSEQ multiplex PCR assay. In its TCRdb copy, this immuneACCESS table keeps in-frame sequences only and misses some clones. Where compared with another copy, unresolved V genes explain less than half of these, and the others have no known cause. The sample profile shows about 200,000 clones; about 85% of them were found once. Of the sample, approximately 6% falls within the top ten clones. The sample was peripheral blood. These receptors were obtained from a woman in her forties with COVID-19, enrolled during active disease.

This sequence joins TRBV19 and TRBJ2-3, with D possibly matching TRBD2 (5 bases). This CDR3 region has 15 residues. V was clipped by 6 bases and J by 4 bases, with 17 bases between them. CDR1 and CDR2 from the germline V gene are LNHDA and SQIVND (reference sequence). In nucleotides, the CDR3 is TGTGCCAGTAGCCGCGAGGGAGATTGGGCAGATACGCAGTATTTT. This sequence encodes CASSREGDWADTQYF.

CDR3 nucleotides: TGTGCCAGCAGTTTAGGACAGGACTACGAGCAGTACTTC. It translates to CASSLGQDYEQYF. The chain employs TRBV12-3 or TRBV12-4 and TRBJ2-7, with a weak D call TRBD1 (6 bases). V was cut by 1 base and J by 3 bases, with 7 bases left in between. This CDR3 spans 13 amino acids.

Here the CDR3 reads CASSAHRGPQETQYF. In DNA, the CDR3 is TGTGCCAGCAGCGCCCATCGAGGGCCCCAAGAGACCCAGTACTTC. The chain carries TRBV9 and TRBJ2-5; the D gene is possibly TRBD2 (5 bases). This CDR3 region has 15 residues. Germline V gene data show CDR1 as SGDLS and CDR2 as YYNGEE. Trimming shortened V by 3 bases and J by 1 base, and 13 bases separated the two germline ends.

This chain connects TRBV3-1 (or the pseudogene TRBV3-2) to TRBJ1-1; a possible D gene is TRBD1 (5 bases). V lost 4 bases to trimming and J lost 2 bases, with 11 bases between them. Germline lookup yields CDR1 LGHDT and CDR2 YNNKEL (reference sequence). The CDR3 sequence is 14 residues long. This chain's CDR3 is CASSLRTRNTEAFF. In nucleotides, the CDR3 is TGTGCCAGCAGCCTCAGGACACGTAACACTGAAGCTTTCTTT.

V usage is TRBV27 and J usage is TRBJ1-2, with TRBD1 matching 7 bases. V lost 5 bases to trimming and J lost 4 bases; unmatched junction nucleotides: 10. This CDR3 contains 15 residues. Germline V gene sequence: CDR1 MNHEY, CDR2 SMNVEV (reference sequence). CDR3 nucleotide sequence: TGTGCCAGCAGTCCCGGGACAGATCGTCTCTATGGCTACACCTTC. Protein: CASSPGTDRLYGYTF.

The rearrangement uses TRBV27 and TRBJ1-1; D gene ambiguous. This CDR3 region has 17 residues. Trimming removed 2 bases at V and 1 base at J, with 17 bases between. In germline, CDR1 is MNHEY, CDR2 SMNVEV (reference sequence). The DNA of the CDR3 is TGTGCCAGCAGTTTAGGGCGGGCACGCTCGGAGAACACTGAAGCTTTCTTT. Translation: CASSLGRARSENTEAFF.

This chain uses TRBV6-2 or TRBV6-3 with TRBJ2-1, with 9 bases matching TRBD2. The CDR3 has 18 amino acids. After removal of 2 bases from V and 7 bases from J, the junction contained 15 bases not matched to a gene. Germline CDR1 MNHEY, CDR2 SVGEGT. CDR3 nucleotides: TGTGCCAGCAGTTACCCCAAAAGGGGGCTAGCGGGAACAAATGAGCAGTTCTTC. Protein product: CASSYPKRGLAGTNEQFF.

DNA of the CDR3: TGTGCCAGCAGCCGAAATTCGGGAAGCGAGCAGTACTTC. This codes for CASSRNSGSEQYF. The genes are TRBV3-1 (or the pseudogene TRBV3-2) and TRBJ2-7; tentative D call: TRBD2 (5 bases). From germline, CDR1 is LGHDT and CDR2 YNNKEL (reference sequence). Trimming took 4 bases from V and 6 from J, leaving 13 bases between them. CDR3 size: 13 residues.

This chain joins TRBV24-1 and TRBJ2-3; TRBD2 matches 7 bases. Germline V CDR1 and CDR2: KGHDR, SFDVKD. The CDR3 runs to 14 residues. J gave up 2 bases and V 9 bases, and 7 bases lay outside the gene matches. The CDR3 DNA reads as TGTGCCACCGGAAGCGGGGCCCACACAGATACGCAGTATTTT. This sequence encodes CATGSGAHTDTQYF.

The chain has TRBV11-1 and TRBJ2-1, with D perhaps TRBD1 (7 bases). The CDR3 spans 15 residues. V was clipped by 5 bases and J by 3 bases, with 14 bases between them. Germline V lookup: CDR1 SGHAT, CDR2 FQDESV (reference sequence). CDR3 DNA: TGTGCCAGCAGCCCCCCCCAGGGGGGCTACAATGAGCAGTTCTTC. The encoded protein is CASSPPQGGYNEQFF.

The chain employs TRBV5-3 and TRBJ1-2; perhaps TRBD1 as D (6 bases). TRBV5-3 has ORF status, its function being uncertain. Trimming cost V 0 bases and J 4 bases, with 13 bases left between them. CDR3 size: 15 residues. The DNA for the CDR3 is TGTGCCAGAAGCTTGGTAGGGGGTGGTTGCTATGGCTACACCTTC. Translated: CARSLVGGGCYGYTF.

The CDR3 sequence is CASRRTSGGREETQYF. The CDR3 DNA sequence: TGCGCCAGCAGACGGACTAGCGGGGGCCGGGAAGAGACCCAGTACTTC. The chain recombines TRBV5-1 with TRBJ2-5; 13 positions agree with TRBD2. Trimming cost V 5 bases and J 3 bases; bases outside gene matches: 7. This CDR3 is built from 16 residues. Germline CDR1 and CDR2: SGHRS and YFSETQ.

This chain joins TRBV30 and TRBJ1-1; D call uncertain. V dropped 5 bases and J dropped 8 bases, with 12 bases sitting between them. The V gene's germline CDR1 is GTSNPN and CDR2 SVGIG (reference sequence). The CDR3 is 11 residues long. DNA for the CDR3: TGTGCCTGGGCGGGATACCGGGAAGCTTTCTTT. It encodes CAWAGYREAFF.

J is TRBJ1-4 and V is TRBV25-1; TRBD1 is a possible D gene (5 bases). Germline V gives CDR1 MGHDK, CDR2 SYGVNS. The CDR3 sequence is 14 residues long. V lost 3 bases and J lost 7, with 12 bases in between. Written as DNA, the CDR3 is TGTGCCAGCAGTGAGGACAATTGGAGTGAAAAACTGTTTTTT. Translating it yields CASSEDNWSEKLFF.

This clone was detected once. This chain uses TRBV5-4 with TRBJ2-2; a possible D gene is TRBD1 (9 bases). Germline V CDR1 and CDR2: SGHNT, YYREEE (reference sequence). V lost 1 base and J 5 bases, leaving 18 bases between the germline ends. This CDR3 has 17 residues. The chain's CDR3 is CASSLRGGQGRTGELFF. DNA for the CDR3: TGTGCCAGCAGCTTGCGGGGGGGACAGGGCCGAACCGGGGAGCTGTTTTTT.

The chain uses TRBV2 and TRBJ2-7; D is possibly TRBD1 (6 bases). Trimming stripped 4 bases from V and 2 bases from J, with 12 bases between. CDR1 SNHLY and CDR2 FYNNEI come from the germline V gene. The CDR3 is 14 amino acids. The DNA of the CDR3 is TGTGCCAGCAGTGTTCGGACAGCTACCTACGAGCAGTACTTC. It specifies CASSVRTATYEQYF.

This clone was recorded a few times. The chain joins TRBV2 to TRBJ2-5, with a weak D call TRBD2 (7 bases). The germline gives CDR1 SNHLY, CDR2 FYNNEI. The CDR3 has 14 residues. Trimming cost V 7 bases and J 6 bases, with 18 bases left between them. DNA for the CDR3: TGTGCCAGCACGACAGGCGGGGGTTGGAAGACCCAGTACTTC. Protein product: CASTTGGGWKTQYF.

The V gene is TRBV7-8, the J gene TRBJ2-7, with 9 nucleotides matching TRBD2. Trimming cost V 1 base and J 3 bases; bases outside gene matches: 7. The CDR3 covers 16 residues. Germline V lookup: CDR1 SGHVS, CDR2 FQNEAQ. The CDR3 DNA is TGTGCCAGCAGCTTAGTTTCTAGCGGGAACTACTACGAGCAGTACTTC. This translates into CASSLVSSGNYYEQYF.

The chain links TRBV4-2 to TRBJ2-5, with 10 nucleotides matching TRBD2. The CDR3 is made up of 19 amino acids. Germline CDR1 and CDR2: LGHNA and YNFKEQ. Losses at the gene ends were 0 bases for V and 5 bases for J; bases not matched to a gene: 15. This CDR3 reads CASSQEGGKASGRLETQYF. CDR3 DNA: TGTGCCAGCAGCCAAGAAGGAGGCAAGGCTAGCGGGAGACTTGAGACCCAGTACTTC.

The gene calls are TRBV10-3 and TRBJ2-5; 9 positions agree with TRBD2. V lost 6 bases and J lost 1; bases outside the gene matches: 6. The CDR3 is made up of 15 amino acids. Per germline, CDR1 ENHRY and CDR2 SYGVKD. In DNA, the CDR3 is TGTGCCATCAGGGGCGATAGCGGGAGCCAAGAGACCCAGTACTTC. Translated, it gives CAIRGDSGSQETQYF.

The chain links TRBV2 to TRBJ2-5; 12 bases line up with TRBD2. This CDR3 contains 15 residues. V gave up 2 bases and J gave up 4 bases; unmatched junction bases: 2. Germline V gene sequence: CDR1 SNHLY, CDR2 FYNNEI. As DNA, the CDR3 is TGTGCCAGCAGTGAACAACTAGCGGGAGGAGAGACCCAGTACTTC. Amino acid sequence: CASSEQLAGGETQYF.

This chain uses TRBV10-3 with TRBJ1-1; TRBD1 matches 10 bases. Per the germline V gene, CDR1 is ENHRY and CDR2 is SYGVKD. J lost 5 bases, V lost 7 bases, and 7 bases had no gene match. The CDR3 has 14 residues. CDR3 bases: TGTGCCATCACCACGGACAGGGGGTCGACTGAAGCTTTCTTT. Its protein is CAITTDRGSTEAFF.

V usage is TRBV27 and J usage is TRBJ1-2, with 12 bases aligning to TRBD1. V dropped 3 bases and J dropped 6; count of bases not matched to a gene: 8. Looked up from germline, CDR1 is MNHEY and CDR2 is SMNVEV (reference sequence). This CDR3 contains 16 residues. In nucleotides, the CDR3 is TGTGCCAGCAGTTTTTACCCTGGGACAGGGGGCCATGGCTACACCTTC. This codes for CASSFYPGTGGHGYTF.

The chain couples TRBV7-8 to TRBJ2-7; 8 nucleotides agree with TRBD2. CDR1 is SGHVS and CDR2 is FQNEAQ in the germline V gene. The V segment lost 5 bases and the J segment 6 bases; nucleotides outside the gene matches: 6. CDR3 size: 13 residues. In DNA, the CDR3 is TGTGCCAGCAGCAAAAGCGGGAGCGGCGAGCAGTACTTC. This codes for CASSKSGSGEQYF.

This chain joins TRBV7-9 and TRBJ1-2; TRBD1 aligns across 7 bases. Germline V gives CDR1 SEHNR, CDR2 FQNEAQ (reference sequence). The CDR3 contains 15 residues. Trimming cost V 4 bases and J 7 bases; bases outside gene matches: 12. CDR3 in amino acids: CASSWEGGAKGGYTF. CDR3 in DNA: TGTGCCAGCAGCTGGGAAGGGGGCGCCAAGGGTGGCTACACCTTC.

The V gene is TRBV18, the J gene TRBJ2-7; D perhaps matches TRBD2 (5 bases). The ends were cut back, 3 bases at V and 1 base at J, with 13 bases in the middle. Germline V gene lookup returns CDR1 KGHSH and CDR2 LQKENI. CDR3 length: 15 amino acids. The CDR3 DNA follows: TGTGCCAGCTCACCGAGAGGGCGAGATTCCTACGAGCAGTACTTC. This gives the protein CASSPRGRDSYEQYF.